This TCR beta chain stems from a study of blood T cell repertoires in COVID-19. Whole-study context: PBMCs, B-cell-depleted T cells, or T cells were the source of the cDNA or gDNA that made up the material.

A Seattle source enrolled patients during active infection and followed them longitudinally. Original handling: Amplification with reference gene primers provided the estimates of nucleated cell counts. Using immunoSEQ multiplex PCR, the repertoire was profiled, and TCRdb retains in-frame clones only, with some absent. From that table come the V and J calls and clone size; the DNA was used to work out D and trimming. The repertoire holds around 480,000 clones, around 89% seen once, with around 12% in the top ten. Germline V gene lookup returns CDR1 SGHDT and CDR2 YYEEEE. Trimming shortened V by 5 bases and J by 4 bases, and 10 bases separated the two germline ends. This CDR3 has 13 residues.

The source is a woman in her forties or fifties with COVID-19, enrolled during active disease. The sequencing input was peripheral blood. The V and J genes are TRBV5-6 and TRBJ1-5; tentatively, D is TRBD1 (6 bases). DNA of the CDR3: TGTGCCAGCAGACTGAGGGGGAATCAGCCCCAGCATTTT. Protein: CASRLRGNQPQHF.